This entry lists 23 T cell receptor beta chains sequenced from one sample in a study of cytomegalovirus exposure and HLA in healthy donors. PCR primers comprised 60 Vbeta and 13 Jbeta primers. Here immunoSEQ multiplex PCR was the method, and the copy in TCRdb shows in-frame clones only, minus some. The sample has 95,000 to 150,000 clones; about a sixth are singletons. Sequenced input: PBMCs. These receptors originate from a female donor in good health and CMV-seropositive.

The rearrangement uses TRBV7-8 and TRBJ1-1, with 8 bases lining up with TRBD1. Germline CDR1 SGHVS, CDR2 FQNEAQ. The CDR3 runs to 15 residues. V trimming: 5 bases; J trimming: 5 bases; junction bases outside the gene matches: 10. The CDR3 region is CASSPQTGAGTEAFF. The CDR3 coding sequence is TGTGCCAGCAGCCCCCAGACAGGGGCGGGGACTGAAGCTTTCTTT.

The rearrangement links TRBV6-1 to TRBJ1-1; 10 bases fit TRBD1. CDR3 size: 14 residues. V shed 5 bases and J 10 bases; nucleotides not matched to a gene: 10. Germline assignment: CDR1 MNHNS and CDR2 SASEGT. The CDR3 region is CASSLHGTGVGAFF. The CDR3 bases are TGTGCCAGCAGTCTCCACGGGACAGGGGTAGGAGCTTTCTTT.

This clone turned up a few times. Germline is not matched at one junction end, which may reflect a read error. This chain uses TRBV5-6 with TRBJ2-1, with a tentative D call TRBD2 (6 bases). The CDR3 length is 16 residues. Germline CDR1 reads SGHDT; CDR2 reads YYEEEE. CDR3: CASSLGASASFNEQFF. Written as DNA, the CDR3 is TGTGCCAGCAGCTTGGGGGCTAGCGCGTCCTTCAATGAGCAGTTCTTC.

This clone was observed a few times. The chain joins TRBV4-1 to TRBJ1-3; 9 bases are a match to TRBD1. This CDR3 has 15 residues. With V trimmed by 2 bases and J by 9 bases, 8 bases remained unmatched. Looked up from germline, CDR1 is MGHRA and CDR2 is YSYEKL. CDR3 protein: CASSQSRTGASTIYF. CDR3 DNA: TGCGCCAGCAGCCAATCCCGGACAGGGGCGTCCACCATATATTTT.

This clone was detected a few times. The chain has TRBV2 and TRBJ1-2; 11 bases map to TRBD1. The CDR3 has 17 amino acids. CDR1 is SNHLY, CDR2 FYNNEI, per germline. The V gene end was trimmed by 8 bases and the J gene end by 2 bases; junction bases not matched to a gene: 13. The CDR3 region is CASYSSDRGRGNYGYTF. The CDR3 bases are TGTGCCAGCTATTCCTCGGACAGGGGGCGAGGGAACTATGGCTACACCTTC.

The rearrangement uses TRBV4-1 and TRBJ2-1; D is perhaps TRBD2 (6 bases). The CDR3 consists of 16 residues. The V gene lost 0 bases and the J gene lost 0 bases, with 9 bases spanning the gap. The germline V gene encodes CDR1 MGHRA and CDR2 YSYEKL. The CDR3 coding sequence is TGCGCCAGCAGCCAAGATTTGCGGGACTCCTACAATGAGCAGTTCTTC. Its protein product is CASSQDLRDSYNEQFF.

The J gene is TRBJ2-1, the V gene TRBV2, with 12 nucleotides matching TRBD2. The CDR3 length is 15 residues. Germline V gene lookup returns CDR1 SNHLY and CDR2 FYNNEI. V lost 8 bases and J lost 7; bases outside the gene matches: 9. The CDR3 coding sequence is TGTGCCAGCGGGGGACTAGCGGGCTTCGCAAATGAGCAGTTCTTC. Translation gives CASGGLAGFANEQFF.

This chain links TRBV5-6 with TRBJ1-2; TRBD1 aligns across 10 bases. CDR3 size: 16 residues. CDR1 SGHDT and CDR2 YYEEEE come from the germline V gene. J gave up 7 bases and V 3 bases, and 12 bases lay outside the gene matches. CDR3 in amino acids: CASSWGTGDFEIGYTF. CDR3 coding DNA: TGTGCCAGCAGCTGGGGGACAGGGGATTTTGAGATTGGCTACACCTTC.

This clone has just a few counts. The chain recombines TRBV10-3 with TRBJ1-1; D might be TRBD1 (6 bases). Germline CDR1 reads ENHRY; CDR2 reads SYGVKD. The CDR3 contains 15 residues. The ends were cut back, 0 bases at V and 0 bases at J, with 8 bases in the middle. The CDR3, as DNA: TGTGCCATCAGTGAGTCGGCAGGGGTGAACACTGAAGCTTTCTTT. Amino acid sequence: CAISESAGVNTEAFF.

The chain joins TRBV7-2 to TRBJ1-1; D may be TRBD1 (6 bases). The germline V and J ends were trimmed by 5 bases and 0 bases, with 16 bases remaining between them. The V gene's germline CDR1 is SGHTA and CDR2 FQGNSA. The CDR3 loop spans 16 amino acids. Written as DNA, the CDR3 is TGTGCCAGCAGCCCGCGTGGGGGCATTTTGAACACTGAAGCTTTCTTT. This sequence encodes CASSPRGGILNTEAFF. The complete variable domain, with remaining parts taken from reference TRBV7-2 and TRBJ1-1, reads GAGVSQSPSNKVTEKGKDVELRCDPISGHTALYWYRQSLGQGLEFLIYFQGNSAPDKSGLPSDRFSAERTGGSVSTLTIQRTQQEDSAVYLCASSPRGGILNTEAFFGQGTRLTVV.

J is TRBJ1-1 and V is TRBV7-9, with unresolved D. Germline lookup yields CDR1 SEHNR and CDR2 FQNEAQ (reference sequence). The CDR3 length is 14 residues. The V gene lost 1 base and the J gene lost 11 bases, with 17 bases spanning the gap. CDR3: CASSLGGVTASAFF. The DNA of the CDR3 is TGTGCCAGCAGCTTAGGAGGTGTAACGGCGAGTGCTTTCTTT.

Only a few counts were recorded for this clone. The V gene is TRBV5-1, the J gene TRBJ1-1, with D possibly being TRBD1 (6 bases). V was trimmed by 0 bases and J by 2 bases, leaving 14 bases between them. The CDR3 sequence is 16 residues long. CDR1 is SGHRS and CDR2 is YFSETQ in the germline V gene. CDR3 nucleotide sequence: TGCGCCAGCAGCTTGGGTAACGCAGGGACAAACACTGAAGCTTTCTTT. This gives the protein CASSLGNAGTNTEAFF.

The rearrangement joins TRBV28 to TRBJ1-1, with a weak D call TRBD1 (5 bases). V lost 5 bases to trimming and J lost 6 bases, with 22 bases between them. Germline assignment: CDR1 MDHEN and CDR2 SYDVKM. The CDR3 totals 16 residues. DNA of the CDR3: TGTGCCAGCAGTGAATACTTCTCAGGGAGGCGGGCTGAAGCTTTCTTT. It is translated as CASSEYFSGRRAEAFF.

The V gene is TRBV2, the J gene TRBJ2-7, with 14 nucleotides matching TRBD2. The ends lost 1 base at V and 8 bases at J; junction bases unmatched: 1. The CDR3 extends over 14 amino acids. Germline CDR1 reads SNHLY; CDR2 reads FYNNEI. The DNA of the CDR3 is TGTGCCAGCAGTGAAGGGACTAGCGGGAGGAAGCAGTACTTC. Translation: CASSEGTSGRKQYF.

V gene TRBV28 combines with J gene TRBJ2-3, with 14 bases matching TRBD2. J lost 0 bases, V lost 8 bases, and 10 bases had no gene match. From germline, CDR1 is MDHEN and CDR2 SYDVKM. The CDR3 runs to 18 residues. The CDR3 DNA is TGTGCCAGCGTACCCTCGGGACTAGCGGGAGAGAGCACAGATACGCAGTATTTT. Translated: CASVPSGLAGESTDTQYF.

The rearrangement links TRBV29-1 to TRBJ2-7; maybe TRBD1 (5 bases). Trimming removed 4 bases from V and 2 bases from J, with 12 bases in between. Germline assignment: CDR1 SQVTM and CDR2 ANQGSEA. This CDR3 region has 13 residues. CDR3 in amino acids: CSVGNRLAYEQYF. The CDR3 nucleotides are TGCAGCGTTGGTAACAGGTTGGCCTACGAGCAGTACTTC.

Regarding this clone: The same CDR3 is also encoded by other DNA sequences in this sample. The chain couples TRBV30 to TRBJ1-1, with 7 nucleotides matching TRBD1. The junction had 3 bases not matched to a gene; V was cut back by 4 bases and J by 1 base. Germline CDR1 reads GTSNPN; CDR2 reads SVGIG (reference sequence). CDR3 length: 13 amino acids. This CDR3 reads CAWTGGRNTEAFF. As DNA, the CDR3 is TGTGCCTGGACAGGGGGAAGGAACACTGAAGCTTTCTTT.

This clone has just a few counts. CDR3 protein: CASSQQELGEQYF. CDR3 in DNA: TGTGCCAGCAGCCAACAGGAGCTTGGCGAGCAGTACTTC. V and J are TRBV9 and TRBJ2-7; possibly TRBD1 for D (5 bases). CDR3 length equals 13 residues. The ends were cut back, 4 bases at V and 6 bases at J, with 14 bases in the middle. The V gene's germline CDR1 is SGDLS and CDR2 YYNGEE.

This clone showed up just a few times. The chain employs TRBV21-1 and TRBJ2-7; TRBD1 is the table's D call, not checked against the DNA. TRBV21-1 counts as a pseudogene. The CDR3 is 14 residues long. The CDR3 DNA is TGTGCCAGCAGCTACGAGGACAGGGGCCACGAGCAGTACTTC. Amino acid sequence: CASSYEDRGHEQYF.

V is TRBV2 and J is TRBJ2-4, with D hard to call. This CDR3 comprises 17 residues. CDR1 is SNHLY and CDR2 is FYNNEI in the germline V gene. With 1 base removed from V and 3 bases from J, the gap between germline ends came to 16 bases. The CDR3 DNA follows: TGTGCCAGCAGTGAAGGTCAGGTTGGTTCTGGCAAAAACATTCAGTACTTC. The encoded protein is CASSEGQVGSGKNIQYF.

This clone was seen a handful of times. This chain uses TRBV7-6 with TRBJ2-5, with D perhaps TRBD1 (6 bases). CDR3 length: 15 residues. The germline V gene has CDR1 SGHVS and CDR2 FNYEAQ. V gave up 4 bases and J gave up 5 bases, with 17 bases separating them. This chain's CDR3 is CASSYSLGGWETQYF. For the CDR3, the DNA is TGTGCCAGCAGCTATTCACTAGGGGGTTGGGAGACCCAGTACTTC.

This clone was picked up a small number of times. The J gene is TRBJ2-7, the V gene TRBV27, with D uncertain. Germline CDR1 and CDR2: MNHEY and SMNVEV (reference sequence). With 5 bases removed from V and 1 base from J, the gap between germline ends came to 12 bases. This CDR3 has 14 amino acids. CDR3 in amino acids: CASSALPKSYEQYF. DNA of the CDR3: TGTGCCAGCAGTGCACTACCCAAATCCTACGAGCAGTACTTC.

The chain carries TRBV28 and TRBJ2-3; D uncertain. The germline CDR1 and CDR2 sequences are MDHEN and SYDVKM. This CDR3 is built from 11 residues. The V end lost 8 bases, the J end lost 0 bases, and 3 bases lay between the germline ends. This CDR3 reads CASLSTDTQYF. In DNA, the CDR3 is TGTGCCAGCCTAAGCACAGATACGCAGTATTTT.